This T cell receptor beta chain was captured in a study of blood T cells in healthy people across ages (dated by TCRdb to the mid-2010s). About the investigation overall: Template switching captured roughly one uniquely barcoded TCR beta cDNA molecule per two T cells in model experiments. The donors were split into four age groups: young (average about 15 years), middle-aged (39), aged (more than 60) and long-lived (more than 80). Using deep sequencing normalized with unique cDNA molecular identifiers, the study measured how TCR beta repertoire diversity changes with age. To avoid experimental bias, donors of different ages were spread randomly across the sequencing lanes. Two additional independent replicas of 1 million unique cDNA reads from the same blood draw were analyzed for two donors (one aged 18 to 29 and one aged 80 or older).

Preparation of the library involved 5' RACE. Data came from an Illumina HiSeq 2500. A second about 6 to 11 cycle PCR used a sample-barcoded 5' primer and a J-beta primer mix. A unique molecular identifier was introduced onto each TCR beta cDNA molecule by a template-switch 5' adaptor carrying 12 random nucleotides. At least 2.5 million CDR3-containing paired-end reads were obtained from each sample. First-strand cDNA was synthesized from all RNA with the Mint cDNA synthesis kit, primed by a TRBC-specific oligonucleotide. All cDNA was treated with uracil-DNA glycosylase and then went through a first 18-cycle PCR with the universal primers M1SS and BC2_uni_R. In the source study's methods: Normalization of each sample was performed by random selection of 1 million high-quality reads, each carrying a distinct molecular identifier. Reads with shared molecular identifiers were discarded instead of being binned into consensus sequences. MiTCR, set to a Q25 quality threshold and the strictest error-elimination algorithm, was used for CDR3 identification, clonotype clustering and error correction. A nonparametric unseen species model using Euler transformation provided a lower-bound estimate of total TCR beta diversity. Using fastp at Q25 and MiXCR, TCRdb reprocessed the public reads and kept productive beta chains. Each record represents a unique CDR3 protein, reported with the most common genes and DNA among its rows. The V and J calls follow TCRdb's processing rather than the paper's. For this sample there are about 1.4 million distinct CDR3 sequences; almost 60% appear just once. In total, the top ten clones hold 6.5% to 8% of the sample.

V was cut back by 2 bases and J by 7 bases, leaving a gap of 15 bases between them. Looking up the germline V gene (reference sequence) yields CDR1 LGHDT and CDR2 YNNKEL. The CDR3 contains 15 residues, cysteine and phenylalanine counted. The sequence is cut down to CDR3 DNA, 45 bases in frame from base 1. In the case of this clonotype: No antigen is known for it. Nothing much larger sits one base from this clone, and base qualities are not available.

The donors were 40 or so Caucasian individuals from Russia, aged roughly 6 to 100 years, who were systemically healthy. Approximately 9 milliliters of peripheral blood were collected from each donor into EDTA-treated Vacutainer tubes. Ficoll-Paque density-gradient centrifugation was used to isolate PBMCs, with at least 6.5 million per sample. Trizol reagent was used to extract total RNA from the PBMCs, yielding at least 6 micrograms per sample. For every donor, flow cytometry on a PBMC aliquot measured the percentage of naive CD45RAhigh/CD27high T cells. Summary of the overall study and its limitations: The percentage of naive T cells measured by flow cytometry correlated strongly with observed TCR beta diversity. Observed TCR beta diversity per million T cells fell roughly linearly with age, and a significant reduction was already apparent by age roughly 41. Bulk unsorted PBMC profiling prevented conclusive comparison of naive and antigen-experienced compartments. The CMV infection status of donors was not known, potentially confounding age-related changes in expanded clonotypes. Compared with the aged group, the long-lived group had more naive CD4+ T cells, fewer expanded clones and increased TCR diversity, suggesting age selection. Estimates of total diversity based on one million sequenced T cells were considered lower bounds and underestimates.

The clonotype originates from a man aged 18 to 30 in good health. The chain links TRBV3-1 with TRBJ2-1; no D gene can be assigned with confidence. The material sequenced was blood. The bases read TGTGCCAGCAGCCAACAACCTAGAAATCATAATGAGCAGTTCTTC. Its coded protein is CASSQQPRNHNEQFF.